This T cell receptor beta chain was recorded in a study of CD8 T cells in ankylosing spondylitis. Study outcomes and limitations: A subset of motif variants has previously been described in the synovial fluid and blood of reactive arthritis.

This clonotype was detected many times. Its specificity is not known. This CDR3 spans 16 amino acids. The germline gives CDR1 LGHNA, CDR2 YNFKEQ. The J segment lost 4 bases and the V segment lost 3 bases, leaving 5 bases of the junction unmatched. 5'-RACE, quantitative and with molecular barcodes, yielded the TCR beta libraries. One entry per CDR3 protein, called by TCRdb with MiXCR from the 5' RACE reads. Among 250,000 to 300,000 distinct CDR3 sequences listed, around 20% were seen once. This receptor was identified in a male donor with ankylosing spondylitis or in good health (not recorded which). V usage is TRBV4-2 and J usage is TRBJ2-2, with 10 bases matching TRBD2. The sample consisted of blood, either unsorted or a sorted T cell fraction (not recorded which). The CDR3 sequence is CASSQDLAGGTGELFF. The CDR3 DNA sequence: TGTGCCAGCAGCCAGGATTTAGCGGGAGGCACCGGGGAGCTGTTTTTT.